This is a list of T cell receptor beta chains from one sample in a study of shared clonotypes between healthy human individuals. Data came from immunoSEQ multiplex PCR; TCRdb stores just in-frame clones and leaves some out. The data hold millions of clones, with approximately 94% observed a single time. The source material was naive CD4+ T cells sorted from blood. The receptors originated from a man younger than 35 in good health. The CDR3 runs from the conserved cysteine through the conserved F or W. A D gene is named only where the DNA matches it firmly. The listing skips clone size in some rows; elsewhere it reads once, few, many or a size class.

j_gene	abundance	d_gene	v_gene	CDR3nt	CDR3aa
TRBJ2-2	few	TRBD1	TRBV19	TGTGCCAGTAGTCCCGGGACAGGGAACACCGGGGAGCTGTTTTTT	CASSPGTGNTGELFF
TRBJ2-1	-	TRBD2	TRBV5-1	TGCGCCAGCAGCTCCCTGGCGGGGGGGCGTCTTACCTACAATGAGCAGTTCTTC	CASSSLAGGRLTYNEQFF
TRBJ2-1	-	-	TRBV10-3	TGTGCCATCAGATCAGATTCCTACAATGAGCAGTTCTTC	CAIRSDSYNEQFF
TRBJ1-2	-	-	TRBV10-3	TGTGCCATCGGAGAGGGTCCCTATGGCTACACCTTC	CAIGEGPYGYTF
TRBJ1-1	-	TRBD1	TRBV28	TGTGCCAGCAGTTTTCCCCCAGGGGGGGGACGCCCTGAAGCTTTCTTT	CASSFPPGGGRPEAFF
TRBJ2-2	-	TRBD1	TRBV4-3	TGCGCCAGCAGCCAAGGAGTCAAGCAGGGGGCTACCGGGGAGCTGTTTTTT	CASSQGVKQGATGELFF
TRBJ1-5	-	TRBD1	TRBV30	TGTGCCTGGAGTGTAGGACAGGGTCCCTATAGCAATCAGCCCCAGCATTTT	CAWSVGQGPYSNQPQHF
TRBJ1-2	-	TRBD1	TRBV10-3	TGTGCCATCAGTGTCGGACAGGACTATGGCTACACCTTC	CAISVGQDYGYTF
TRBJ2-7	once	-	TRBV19	TGTGCCAGTAGTAGAGAGCTGAGCTCCTACGAGCAGTACTTC	CASSRELSSYEQYF
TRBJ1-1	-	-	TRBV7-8	TGTGCCAGCAGCTTACGGCCATTTCGCACTGAAGCTTTCTTT	CASSLRPFRTEAFF
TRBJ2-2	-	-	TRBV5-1	TGCGCCAGCAGTAGTTTGGGGGACCAGGTCACCGGGGAGCTGTTTTTT	CASSSLGDQVTGELFF
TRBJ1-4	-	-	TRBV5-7	TGTGCCAGCAGTACCGCCTACAGGGACCCTAATGAAAAACTGTTTTTT	CASSTAYRDPNEKLFF
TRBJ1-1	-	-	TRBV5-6	TGTGCCAGCAGCTTAGGGACTGTGAACACTGAAGCTTTCTTT	CASSLGTVNTEAFF
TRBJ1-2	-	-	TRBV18	TGTGCCAGCTCACGAGACGGAACATATGGCTACACCTTC	CASSRDGTYGYTF
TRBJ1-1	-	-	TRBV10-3	TGTGCCATCAGAAGAAACCGGACAGATGAAGCTTTCTTT	CAIRRNRTDEAFF
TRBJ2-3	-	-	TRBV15	TGTGCCACCAGCAGTGGATTGGGGGGCACAGATACGCAGTATTTT	CATSSGLGGTDTQYF
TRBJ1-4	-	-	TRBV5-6	TGTGCCAGCAGCCGCGGGTCGTATGAAAAACTGTTTTTT	CASSRGSYEKLFF
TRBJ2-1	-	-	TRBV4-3	TGCGCCAGCAGCCAAGTCGGCAGAATGAACAATGAGCAGTTCTTC	CASSQVGRMNNEQFF
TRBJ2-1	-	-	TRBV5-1	TGCGCCAGCAGCCCCGACGGAGCGGTAATGTCCTACAATGAGCAGTTCTTC	CASSPDGAVMSYNEQFF
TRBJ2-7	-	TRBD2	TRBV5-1	TGCGCCAGCAGCTTGGTAGCGGGAGTGGACGAGCAGTACTTC	CASSLVAGVDEQYF
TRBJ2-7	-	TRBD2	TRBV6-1	TGTGCCAGCAGTGAAGGAGCTGGGGCTAGCGGGATGTACGAGCAGTACTTC	CASSEGAGASGMYEQYF
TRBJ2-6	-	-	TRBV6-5	TGTGCCAGCAGTTACGCGACGGGGACGGGGGCCAACGTCCTGACTTTC	CASSYATGTGANVLTF
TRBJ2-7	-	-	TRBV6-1	TGTGCCAGCAGCCCCGAGGGGCGAAACGAGCAGTACTTC	CASSPEGRNEQYF
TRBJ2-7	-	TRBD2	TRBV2	TGTGCCAGCAGTCCGACTAGCGTCATCTACGAGCAGTACTTC	CASSPTSVIYEQYF
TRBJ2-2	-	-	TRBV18	TGTGCCAGCTCACCCCAAGAATTCGTTGCCACCGGGGAGCTGTTTTTT	CASSPQEFVATGELFF
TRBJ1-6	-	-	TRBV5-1	TGCGCCAGCAGCCGGCGCCTTGGGGCGATGAATTCACCCCTCCACTTT	CASSRRLGAMNSPLHF
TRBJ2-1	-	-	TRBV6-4	TGTGCCAGCAGTGCCGGGACAGGGGTAGTAGCGGGAGTAAATGAGCAGTTCTTC	CASSAGTGVVAGVNEQFF
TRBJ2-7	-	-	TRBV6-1	TGTGCCATCAGTGATAACGCCGGGACGCCCGAGCAGTACTTC	CAISDNAGTPEQYF
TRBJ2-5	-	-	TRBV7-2	TGTGCCAGCAGCTTTTCGTACCAAGAGACCCAGTACTTC	CASSFSYQETQYF
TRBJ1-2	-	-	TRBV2	TGTGCCAGCAGCGGGGTTGGGGTTGATGGCTACACCTTC	CASSGVGVDGYTF
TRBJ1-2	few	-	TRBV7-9	TGTGCCAGCAGCCTCCCGGGTAGCTATGGCTACACCTTC	CASSLPGSYGYTF
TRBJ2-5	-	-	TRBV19	TGTGCCAGTAGTGCCCTTGGCGGACGAACGTTGGGAGAGACCCAGTACTTC	CASSALGGRTLGETQYF
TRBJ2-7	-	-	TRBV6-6	TGTGCCAGCAGTTACGCGTTCGGGTCGGGTAGTGAGCAGTACTTC	CASSYAFGSGSEQYF
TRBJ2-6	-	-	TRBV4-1	TGCGCCAGCAGCCCAAACTCTGGGGCCAACGTCCTGACTTTC	CASSPNSGANVLTF
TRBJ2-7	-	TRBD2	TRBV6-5	TGTGCCAGCAGTTACCTCCGGGAGGCCTTATCCTACGAGCAGTACTTC	CASSYLREALSYEQYF
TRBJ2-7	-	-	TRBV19	TGTGCCAGTAGTCCCGGACACCTTACATTATACGAGCAGTACTTC	CASSPGHLTLYEQYF
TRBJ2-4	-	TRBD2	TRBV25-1	TGTGCCAGCAGTGCCTGGACTAGCGGGGGGGCCAAAAACATTCAGTACTTC	CASSAWTSGGAKNIQYF
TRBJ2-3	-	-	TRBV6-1	TGTGCCAGCCTGGGGGGGCAATCTAAAGATACGCAGTATTTT	CASLGGQSKDTQYF
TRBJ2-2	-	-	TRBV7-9	TGTGCCAGCAGTCGACAGTCGAACACCGGGGAGCTGTTTTTT	CASSRQSNTGELFF
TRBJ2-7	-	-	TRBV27	TGTGCCAGCAGTCTCCTGGGGCGGCAGGGGGGCGAGCAGTACTTC	CASSLLGRQGGEQYF
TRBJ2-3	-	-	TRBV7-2	TGTGCCAGCAGCTTAGCGGGGCTAGCACCCCCCACAGATACGCAGTATTTT	CASSLAGLAPPTDTQYF
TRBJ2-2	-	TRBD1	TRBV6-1	TGTGCCAGCAGTGAATTTGCAGGGGGCAACACCGGGGAGCTGTTTTTT	CASSEFAGGNTGELFF